A selection of T cell receptor beta chains follows, all from one sample in a study of cytomegalovirus exposure and HLA in healthy donors. Sequenced by immunoSEQ multiplex PCR; TCRdb stores in-frame clones only, minus some. Altogether 100,000 to 150,000 clones are present, more than 80% being singletons, with the ten largest covering 7% to 9.5%. Sequencing input: PBMCs. Receptor source: a man between 25 and 39 years old in good health and CMV-seropositive. CDR3s include the opening cysteine and the closing phenylalanine or tryptophan. The order of the fields is J gene, clone size, D gene, V gene, CDR3 protein, CDR3 DNA. D genes are given only for firm matches. Size is omitted from some rows. Given values are once, few, many or a class for expanded clones.

TRBJ1-6 | . | . | TRBV5-1 | CASSHGDNSPLHF | TGCGCCAGCAGTCACGGGGATAATTCACCCCTCCACTTT
TRBJ1-2 | . | . | TRBV19 | CASSPFYGTRRPIYGYTF | TGTGCCAGTAGTCCCTTTTACGGCACCCGGCGGCCCATCTATGGCTACACCTTC
TRBJ2-3 | once | TRBD2 | TRBV5-4 | CASSRGGGTDTQYF | TGTGCCAGCAGCCGCGGGGGGGGAACAGATACGCAGTATTTT
TRBJ1-1 | . | . | TRBV7-9 | CSSSFFRTEAFF | TGTTCCAGCAGCTTTTTCCGCACTGAAGCTTTCTTT
TRBJ1-6 | . | TRBD1 | TRBV5-1 | CASSPKGQGLSSYNSPLHF | TGCGCCAGCAGCCCCAAGGGACAGGGGCTTAGCTCCTATAATTCACCCCTCCACTTT
TRBJ2-1 | . | TRBD2 | TRBV7-2 | CASSLEASGSFSYNEQFF | TGTGCCAGCAGCTTAGAGGCTAGCGGGAGTTTCTCCTACAATGAGCAGTTCTTC
TRBJ1-1 | . | . | TRBV6-4 | CASSDSGRGAEAFF | TGTGCCAGCAGTGACTCAGGCAGGGGCGCTGAAGCTTTCTTT
TRBJ2-7 | . | . | TRBV6-5 | CASSYSIHAGEQYF | TGTGCCAGCAGTTACTCGATTCACGCCGGCGAGCAGTACTTC
TRBJ1-2 | . | . | TRBV6-5 | CASSPRSGYGYTF | TGTGCCAGCAGTCCAAGGAGTGGCTATGGCTACACCTTC
TRBJ2-2 | few | TRBD1 | TRBV10-3 | CAISGIGQGRPGWGTGELFF | TGTGCCATCAGTGGGATAGGACAGGGGCGCCCAGGTTGGGGCACCGGGGAGCTGTTTTTT
TRBJ2-1 | . | . | TRBV11-3 | CASSLESSGDNEQFF | TGTGCCAGCAGCTTAGAGAGTAGCGGAGATAATGAGCAGTTCTTC